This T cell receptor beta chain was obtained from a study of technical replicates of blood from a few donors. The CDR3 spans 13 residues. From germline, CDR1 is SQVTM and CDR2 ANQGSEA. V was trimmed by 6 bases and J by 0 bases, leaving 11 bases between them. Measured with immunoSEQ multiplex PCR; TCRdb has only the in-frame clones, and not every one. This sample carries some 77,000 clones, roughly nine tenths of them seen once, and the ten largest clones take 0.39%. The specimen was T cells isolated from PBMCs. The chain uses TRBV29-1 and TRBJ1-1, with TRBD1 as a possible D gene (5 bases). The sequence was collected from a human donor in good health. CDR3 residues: CSVAGQMNTEAFF. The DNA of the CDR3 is TGCAGCGTGGCAGGACAAATGAACACTGAAGCTTTCTTT.